Presented here are 28 T cell receptor beta chains from one specimen sequenced in a study of T cells after somatic rescue of genetic block. Profiling relied on immunoSEQ multiplex PCR, and the TCRdb table lists in-frame clones only, not all of them. The sample has about 88,000 clones, 85% to 90% seen once. The sample comprised peripheral blood mononuclear cells (PBMCs). The receptors come from a woman in her late teens or twenties.

This rearrangement joins TRBV6-1 to TRBJ2-7, with 8 bases that match TRBD2. Looked up from germline, CDR1 is MNHNS and CDR2 is SASEGT. The CDR3 runs to 15 residues. After removal of 8 bases from V and 1 base from J, the junction contained 10 bases not matched to a gene. CDR3 nucleotide sequence: TGTGCCAGCCTGAACCTACTAGCGGCTTCCTACGAGCAGTACTTC. This codes for CASLNLLAASYEQYF.

Regarding this clone: The sample holds other DNA sequences that translate to the same CDR3. Here the CDR3 DNA reads TGTGCCAGCAGCCCTCAAGGGGAGACCCAGTACTTC. It yields the protein CASSPQGETQYF. The genes are TRBV7-9 and TRBJ2-5; no firm D call. The V gene's germline CDR1 is SEHNR and CDR2 FQNEAQ (reference sequence). The CDR3 covers 12 residues. The V end lost 5 bases, the J end lost 5 bases, and 9 bases lay between the germline ends.

V usage is TRBV5-1 and J usage is TRBJ2-5, with D uncertain. Germline CDR1 and CDR2: SGHRS and YFSETQ. Deletions cut 6 bases from V and 0 bases from J, with 9 bases between. There are 13 residues in the CDR3. The CDR3 sequence: CASNLDNQETQYF. The CDR3 DNA reads TGCGCCAGCAACCTTGACAACCAAGAGACCCAGTACTTC.

This rearrangement joins TRBV7-8 to TRBJ2-5; unclear D gene. Germline V lookup: CDR1 SGHVS, CDR2 FQNEAQ. The CDR3 has 12 residues. V gave up 5 bases and J gave up 5 bases, with 9 bases separating them. CDR3 residues: CASSATWETQYF. The CDR3 DNA follows: TGTGCCAGCAGCGCTACATGGGAGACCCAGTACTTC.

V gene TRBV28 combines with J gene TRBJ2-7, with 7 positions matching TRBD2. The V segment lost 5 bases and the J segment 4 bases; nucleotides outside the gene matches: 11. Germline assignment: CDR1 MDHEN and CDR2 SYDVKM. The CDR3 runs 15 residues. CDR3 protein: CASSARVGGSYEQYF. CDR3 in DNA: TGTGCCAGCAGTGCTCGGGTGGGCGGGAGTTACGAGCAGTACTTC.

The CDR3 sequence: CASSFSGIVNEQFF. CDR3 nucleotide sequence: TGTGCCAGCAGTTTTAGCGGGATCGTCAATGAGCAGTTCTTC. This sequence joins TRBV27 and TRBJ2-1; 8 positions match TRBD2. This CDR3 has 14 amino acids. The germline gives CDR1 MNHEY, CDR2 SMNVEV (reference sequence). The trim removed 3 bases at V and 6 bases at J, leaving 4 bases unmatched.

This clone was seen only a few times. The rearrangement uses TRBV4-3 and TRBJ2-2, with 8 bases aligning to TRBD2. The CDR3 totals 15 residues. The V gene's germline CDR1 is LGHNA and CDR2 YSLEER. Germline trimming cut 6 bases from V and 5 bases from J; bases unmatched to any gene: 8. Here the CDR3 DNA reads TGCGCCAGCAGTAGCCGGGAGCGGGAGACCGGGGAGCTGTTTTTT. Translation gives CASSSRERETGELFF.

The CDR3 spells CASSPGLAWTDTQYF. In DNA, the CDR3 is TGCGCCAGCAGCCCGGGACTAGCATGGACAGATACGCAGTATTTT. The chain carries TRBV5-1 and TRBJ2-3, with TRBD2 matching 9 bases. CDR1 SGHRS and CDR2 YFSETQ come from the germline V gene. V was pared by 4 bases and J by 3 bases, with 6 bases of the junction left unmatched. The CDR3 is 15 residues long. Using reference TRBV5-1 and TRBJ2-3 for the parts outside the CDR3, the full variable domain is KAGVTQTPRYLIKTRGQQVTLSCSPISGHRSVSWYQQTPGQGLQFLFEYFSETQRNKGNFPGRFSGRQFSNSRSEMNVSTLELGDSALYLCASSPGLAWTDTQYFGPGTRLTVL.

The V gene is TRBV7-9, the J gene TRBJ1-4; D uncertain. The CDR3 consists of 14 residues. Germline CDR1 reads SEHNR; CDR2 reads FQNEAQ (reference sequence). The V and J ends lost 7 bases and 8 bases respectively, with 17 bases between them. CDR3 protein: CASTQERAREKLFF. The CDR3 DNA reads as TGTGCCAGCACCCAAGAGAGGGCTAGAGAAAAACTGTTTTTT.

V is TRBV9 and J is TRBJ1-1; no clear D gene. The germline CDR1 and CDR2 sequences are SGDLS and YYNGEE. The CDR3 consists of 15 residues. V lost 0 bases to trimming and J lost 0 bases, with 9 bases between them. The CDR3: CASSVEKGLNTEAFF. The CDR3 region has the DNA TGTGCCAGCAGCGTAGAGAAAGGGCTGAACACTGAAGCTTTCTTT.

This clone has just a few counts. This chain links TRBV30 with TRBJ1-2; a possible D gene is TRBD1 (6 bases). The CDR3 runs 14 residues. V was shortened by 0 bases and J by 8 bases, with 16 bases between the two germline ends. CDR1 and CDR2 from the germline V gene are GTSNPN and SVGIG (reference sequence). CDR3 sequence: CAWSVGGATWGYTF. DNA for the CDR3: TGTGCCTGGAGTGTAGGGGGGGCGACTTGGGGCTACACCTTC.

CDR3 sequence (DNA): TGTGCCAGCAGCTTTACTCGGGGAACCTACGAGCAGTACTTC. It specifies CASSFTRGTYEQYF. V is TRBV5-4 and J is TRBJ2-7; tentatively, D is TRBD2 (5 bases). The CDR3 has 14 residues. Germline loops: CDR1 SGHNT, CDR2 YYREEE (reference sequence). Trimming cost V 2 bases and J 2 bases, with 11 bases left between them.

V and J are TRBV11-3 and TRBJ2-5; D unresolved. The CDR3 runs 11 residues. Germline V gene sequence: CDR1 SGHNT, CDR2 YENEEA. V lost 10 bases to trimming and J lost 5 bases, with 11 bases between them. The CDR3 sequence is CATKHLETQYF. In DNA, the CDR3 is TGTGCCACCAAACACCTGGAGACCCAGTACTTC. Complete variable domain (other parts from reference TRBV11-3 and TRBJ2-5): EAGVVQSPRYKIIEKKQPVAFWCNPISGHNTLYWYLQNLGQGPELLIRYENEEAVDDSQLPKDRFSAERLKGVDSTLKIQPAELGDSAVYLCATKHLETQYFGPGTRLLVL.

CDR3 in amino acids: CASSVRDYQETQYF. CDR3 bases: TGTGCCAGTAGTGTCCGGGACTACCAAGAGACCCAGTACTTC. The rearrangement links TRBV19 to TRBJ2-5; the D gene is possibly TRBD2 (6 bases). CDR3 length equals 14 residues. Germline values: CDR1 LNHDA, CDR2 SQIVND (reference sequence). V lost 5 bases and J lost 0, with 10 bases in between.

The genes are TRBV27 and TRBJ2-7; D is possibly TRBD1 (6 bases). The germline CDR1 and CDR2 sequences are MNHEY and SMNVEV (reference sequence). The V end lost 5 bases, the J end lost 7 bases, and 18 bases lay between the germline ends. This CDR3 region has 14 residues. CDR3 in DNA: TGTGCCAGCAGTCCATCAGGGGTTTCTTTGGAGCAGTACTTC. Protein sequence: CASSPSGVSLEQYF.

This chain connects TRBV29-1 to TRBJ1-2, with 7 bases aligning to TRBD1. The junction had 11 bases not matched to a gene; V was cut back by 0 bases and J by 7 bases. This CDR3 contains 15 residues. Germline lookup yields CDR1 SQVTM and CDR2 ANQGSEA. This CDR3 reads CSVEDGRQGWGGYTF. CDR3 DNA: TGCAGCGTTGAAGATGGGAGACAGGGATGGGGTGGCTACACCTTC.

V and J are TRBV28 and TRBJ2-7; D gene uncertain. Germline V gene lookup returns CDR1 MDHEN and CDR2 SYDVKM. This CDR3 contains 12 residues. V lost 3 bases to trimming and J lost 5 bases, with 8 bases between them. Here the CDR3 DNA reads TGTGCCAGCAGTTTGCCAGGCCACGAGCAGTACTTC. Translating gives CASSLPGHEQYF.

CDR3 nucleotides: TGTGCCAGCAGCCAAGTCGACAGGGGGCGTTTCCAAGAGACCCAGTACTTC. Protein sequence: CASSQVDRGRFQETQYF. The chain recombines TRBV14 with TRBJ2-5; 10 bases agree with TRBD1. The CDR3 consists of 17 residues. Unmatched junction bases numbered 6, after V lost 1 base and J lost 1 base. Germline V CDR1 and CDR2: SGHDN, FVKESK.

This chain uses TRBV6-5 with TRBJ1-2; 7 bases fit TRBD1. Trimming removed 6 bases from V and 6 bases from J; junction bases left unmatched: 7. This CDR3 is 13 amino acids long. CDR1 is MNHEY, CDR2 SVGAGI, per germline. The CDR3 DNA sequence: TGTGCCAGCAGCCCACAGGGGTTCAATGGCTACACCTTC. Translating it yields CASSPQGFNGYTF.

The V and J genes are TRBV6-1 and TRBJ1-2, with D possibly TRBD1 on 5 matching bases. Germline V gene data show CDR1 as MNHNS and CDR2 as SASEGT. The V end was cut by 2 bases, the J end by 1 base, with 8 bases between. The length of the CDR3 is 14 residues. The CDR3 nucleotides read TGTGCCAGCAGTGAACTAAGGGGTAACTATGGCTACACCTTC. Translating it yields CASSELRGNYGYTF.

V and J are TRBV5-1 and TRBJ1-6; 9 bases are shared with TRBD1. V was pared by 4 bases and J by 9 bases, with 14 bases of the junction left unmatched. This CDR3 spans 17 amino acids. Per the germline V gene, CDR1 is SGHRS and CDR2 is YFSETQ. CDR3 DNA sequence: TGCGCCAGCAGCACAGAACCGGTGGGACAGGGTGGTTCACCCCTCCACTTT. Amino acids: CASSTEPVGQGGSPLHF.

This clone came up once. J is TRBJ2-5 and V is TRBV11-2; D not resolved. The germline gives CDR1 SGHAT, CDR2 FQNNGV. This CDR3 is 15 amino acids long. Trimming removed 1 base at V and 3 bases at J, with 12 bases between. The CDR3: CASSLGGQTEETQYF. CDR3 DNA: TGTGCCAGCAGCTTAGGCGGCCAGACTGAAGAGACCCAGTACTTC.

The chain links TRBV23-1 to TRBJ2-7; D uncertain. TRBV23-1 is an open reading frame whose function is uncertain. The CDR3 runs 15 residues. Trimming took 7 bases from V and 3 from J, leaving 19 bases between them. CDR3 sequence: CASIPSGPPYYEQYF. The CDR3 bases are TGCGCCAGCATCCCCTCTGGGCCGCCTTACTACGAGCAGTACTTC.

This clone was recorded only once. V is TRBV9 and J is TRBJ2-7; TRBD2 matches 8 bases. CDR3 size: 14 residues. J lost 2 bases, V lost 4 bases, and 5 bases had no gene match. Germline assignment: CDR1 SGDLS and CDR2 YYNGEE. Here the CDR3 reads CASSPRTSPYEQYF. The CDR3, as DNA: TGTGCCAGCAGCCCCAGGACTAGCCCCTACGAGCAGTACTTC.

The chain combines TRBV29-1 with TRBJ2-7; D might be TRBD2 (6 bases). This CDR3 contains 11 residues. The germline V gene encodes CDR1 SQVTM and CDR2 ANQGSEA. V dropped 2 bases and J dropped 4 bases, with 6 bases sitting between them. The CDR3 here is CSVERGYEQYF. CDR3 bases: TGCAGCGTTGAACGGGGGTACGAGCAGTACTTC.

This CDR3 reads CACPGTRFSTDTQYF. The CDR3 nucleotides are TGTGCCTGCCCCGGGACTAGGTTTAGCACAGATACGCAGTATTTT. The chain combines TRBV30 with TRBJ2-3, with 8 positions matching TRBD2. Germline loops: CDR1 GTSNPN, CDR2 SVGIG (reference sequence). The trim removed 6 bases at V and 0 bases at J, leaving 8 bases unmatched. CDR3 length: 15 amino acids.

The chain has TRBV28 and TRBJ1-2; D unresolved. This CDR3 spans 12 amino acids. The ends were cut back, 3 bases at V and 7 bases at J, with 9 bases in the middle. Germline V gene sequence: CDR1 MDHEN, CDR2 SYDVKM. The chain's CDR3 is CASSLGRGGYTF. The DNA of the CDR3 is TGTGCCAGCAGTTTGGGCCGCGGTGGCTACACCTTC.

The V gene is TRBV12-5, the J gene TRBJ2-3; 7 bases fit TRBD2. This CDR3 region has 15 residues. The ends lost 1 base at V and 6 bases at J; junction bases unmatched: 7. The germline CDR1 and CDR2 sequences are LGHNT and FRNRAP. The CDR3 DNA reads TGTGCTAGTGGTTTGGGGGCGGGAGCGACGGATACGCAGTATTTT. Encoded protein: CASGLGAGATDTQYF.